This T cell receptor beta chain was recovered during a study of Ad26.COV2.S vaccination and SARS-CoV-2 variants. Study-wide context: Ad26.COV2.S shots went into the muscle once or twice, 56 days apart.

The germline V and J ends were trimmed by 4 bases and 0 bases, with 10 bases remaining between them. Per germline, CDR1 GTSNPN and CDR2 SVGIG (reference sequence). CDR3 length: 13 residues. Treatment described: roughly 18 received Ad26.COV2.S at low or high dose, single or two shots; roughly five received placebo; per-sample allocation not given. The samples date from day 63 after the first vaccine or placebo injection. Concerning this clone itself: Its antigen is not known.

Study-wide findings and caveats: Overall T cell responses may have been underestimated by the analyses of TCR breadth and depth.

Libraries were prepared by immunoSEQ multiplex PCR; TCRdb keeps only in-frame clonotypes and omits some of them. The data show approximately 500,000 clones, 87% seen once. V is TRBV30 and J is TRBJ2-7; D is perhaps TRBD1 (6 bases). This receptor was obtained from a person between 18 and 65 years old who received the Ad26.COV2.S COVID-19 vaccine or a placebo. The source material was peripheral blood, sampled in a trial of Ad26.COV2.S vaccine versus placebo. The CDR3 DNA reads as TGTGCCTGGAACCGGGACAACTCCTACGAGCAGTACTTC. Its translation is CAWNRDNSYEQYF.